A single sample is the source of the 22 T cell receptor beta chains below, sequenced in a study of graft-versus-host responses after intestinal transplantation. Sequencing used immunoSEQ multiplex PCR; TCRdb keeps in-frame clones, though not all of them. The sample lists 15,000 or so clones; 30% to 35% were seen once. CFSE-labeled responder cells (roughly 200,000) were plated with roughly 200,000 irradiated, violet-dye-labeled stimulator cells. Sequenced material: alloreactive CD8+ T cells from a mixed lymphocyte reaction culture, taken before intestinal transplant. The subset: CFSE-low proliferating T cells sorted from roughly six-day pre-transplant mixed lymphocyte reaction (GvH or HvG direction). Receptors were obtained from a human patient who received an intestinal transplant.

This chain uses TRBV27 with TRBJ2-1, with a possible D match to TRBD1 (5 bases). The germline V and J ends were trimmed by 4 bases and 0 bases, with 31 bases remaining between them. The CDR3 is made up of 22 amino acids. Germline V gives CDR1 MNHEY, CDR2 SMNVEV (reference sequence). In DNA, the CDR3 is TGTGCCAGCAGTTCGCCCGCCTTCAGGGTAACGTTATACCGAAGCTCCTACAATGAGCAGTTCTTC. Translation: CASSSPAFRVTLYRSSYNEQFF.

This clone was recorded a few times. The chain joins TRBV7-2 to TRBJ2-3; 13 bases align to TRBD2. This CDR3 has 14 residues. The V segment lost 5 bases and the J segment 9 bases; nucleotides outside the gene matches: 5. Germline V gene data show CDR1 as SGHTA and CDR2 as FQGNSA. The CDR3 DNA sequence: TGTGCCAGCAGCCGAGGACTAGCGGGGGACACGCAGTATTTT. It translates to CASSRGLAGDTQYF.

V usage is TRBV27 and J usage is TRBJ2-1; the match to TRBD1 covers 9 bases. Germline-derived CDR1 and CDR2 are MNHEY and SMNVEV (reference sequence). With V trimmed by 3 bases and J by 7 bases, 7 bases remained unmatched. The CDR3 runs to 15 residues. This CDR3 reads CASSLWTGVRNEQFF. The CDR3 nucleotides are TGTGCCAGCAGTTTGTGGACAGGGGTTAGGAATGAGCAGTTCTTC.

This chain uses TRBV7-9 with TRBJ2-3; D unclear. Germline values: CDR1 SEHNR, CDR2 FQNEAQ (reference sequence). The CDR3 loop spans 13 amino acids. Trimming took 5 bases from V and 6 from J, leaving 12 bases between them. CDR3 nucleotides: TGTGCCAGCAGCACCCTCCCCGAGGATACGCAGTATTTT. Protein sequence: CASSTLPEDTQYF.

This clone is labeled medium-sized. CDR3 region: CASSGDSYGYTF. The CDR3 nucleotides read TGTGCCAGCAGCGGGGACAGCTATGGCTACACCTTC. This chain joins TRBV5-5 and TRBJ1-2, with 7 bases identical to TRBD1. Trimming removed 4 bases from V and 4 bases from J; junction bases left unmatched: 1. CDR3 size: 12 residues. Per the germline V gene, CDR1 is SGHKS and CDR2 is YYEKEE (reference sequence).

The rearrangement joins TRBV4-2 to TRBJ2-7; a weak D match, TRBD1 (5 bases). Germline V gives CDR1 LGHNA, CDR2 YNFKEQ. V was pared by 0 bases and J by 0 bases, with 9 bases between. This CDR3 contains 15 residues. This CDR3 reads CASSQELDSSYEQYF. As DNA, the CDR3 is TGTGCCAGCAGCCAAGAATTAGACAGCTCCTACGAGCAGTACTTC.

This chain's CDR3 is CASSSRQGRQPQHF. The CDR3, as DNA: TGTGCCAGCAGCTCTCGTCAGGGGAGACAGCCCCAGCATTTT. The chain employs TRBV5-6 and TRBJ1-5, with D perhaps TRBD1 (6 bases). Trimming stripped 3 bases from V and 7 bases from J, with 14 bases between. Germline V gene data show CDR1 as SGHDT and CDR2 as YYEEEE. CDR3 length: 14 amino acids.

The chain joins TRBV6-1 to TRBJ1-1, with TRBD1 matching 9 bases. V lost 6 bases and J lost 11; bases outside the gene matches: 10. The CDR3 runs to 13 residues. CDR1 is MNHNS and CDR2 is SASEGT in the germline V gene. CDR3 amino acids: CASRTGGAGIAFF. DNA for the CDR3: TGTGCCAGCAGAACAGGGGGCGCGGGTATTGCTTTCTTT.

The V gene is TRBV4-1, the J gene TRBJ2-3; weak D call: TRBD1 (6 bases). Germline loops: CDR1 MGHRA, CDR2 YSYEKL. Trimming took off 2 bases at V and 3 bases at J, with 12 bases between the two ends. CDR3 size: 15 residues. CDR3 residues: CASSQILGATDTQYF. The CDR3 coding sequence is TGCGCCAGCAGCCAAATATTGGGGGCTACAGATACGCAGTATTTT.

The CDR3 spells CASSPRQGSYEQYF. For the CDR3, the DNA is TGTGCCAGTAGTCCGCGACAGGGTTCCTACGAGCAGTACTTC. The gene calls are TRBV19 and TRBJ2-5; TRBD1 matches at 7 bases. With the DNA end fitting TRBJ2-7 better, the J assignment may be wrong. CDR1 is LNHDA and CDR2 is SQIVND in the germline V gene (reference sequence). The CDR3 is 14 amino acids.

This clone was seen a few times. The CDR3 region is CASSEDSLSYEQYF. DNA for the CDR3: TGTGCCAGCAGTGAGGACAGCCTCTCCTACGAGCAGTACTTC. The chain uses TRBV6-1 and TRBJ2-7, with D maybe TRBD1 (6 bases). This CDR3 contains 14 residues. V was trimmed by 3 bases and J by 0 bases, leaving 9 bases between them. In germline, CDR1 is MNHNS, CDR2 SASEGT.

V and J are TRBV29-1 and TRBJ2-5; D is ambiguous. Germline-derived CDR1 and CDR2 are SQVTM and ANQGSEA. V gave up 1 base and J gave up 4 bases, with 7 bases separating them. This CDR3 region has 12 residues. CDR3 coding DNA: TGCAGCGTTGAAGGCGGTCTAGAGACCCAGTACTTC. Translation: CSVEGGLETQYF.

This sequence joins TRBV7-2 and TRBJ1-6, with 9 bases fitting TRBD1. CDR3 length equals 17 residues. V trimming: 5 bases; J trimming: 9 bases; junction bases outside the gene matches: 14. The germline V gene has CDR1 SGHTA and CDR2 FQGNSA. The CDR3 region is CASSPLGDREVVSPLHF. In DNA form, the CDR3 reads TGTGCCAGCAGCCCTCTGGGGGACAGGGAGGTGGTTTCACCCCTCCACTTT.

The chain has TRBV7-2 and TRBJ1-2, with D maybe TRBD1 (5 bases). The CDR3 runs to 13 residues. Germline CDR1 reads SGHTA; CDR2 reads FQGNSA. V was pared by 2 bases and J by 4 bases, with 8 bases between. CDR3 sequence reads: CASSLRQSYGYTF. CDR3 DNA sequence: TGTGCCAGCAGCTTAAGACAGTCCTATGGCTACACCTTC.

A few counts support this clone. The V gene is TRBV10-2, the J gene TRBJ2-7, with D possibly TRBD1 on 6 matching bases. Looked up from germline, CDR1 is WSHSY and CDR2 is SAAADI. V shed 3 bases and J shed 0 bases, with 15 bases lying between them. This CDR3 contains 16 residues. This CDR3 reads CASSDPLQGNSYEQYF. The CDR3 bases are TGCGCCAGCAGTGACCCACTACAGGGAAACTCCTACGAGCAGTACTTC.

This clone has only one observation. The chain combines TRBV4-1 with TRBJ2-1; 9 nucleotides line up with TRBD2. V trimming: 0 bases; J trimming: 3 bases; junction bases outside the gene matches: 6. CDR1 MGHRA and CDR2 YSYEKL come from the germline V gene. CDR3 length: 17 residues. The CDR3 nucleotides are TGCGCCAGCAGCCAAGATCTGGCTAGCGGGGTCTACAATGAGCAGTTCTTC. Encoded protein: CASSQDLASGVYNEQFF.

V and J are TRBV5-1 and TRBJ1-3, with 8 bases identical to TRBD1. This CDR3 contains 14 residues. V was clipped by 4 bases and J by 2 bases; unmatched bases: 2. The germline CDR1 and CDR2 sequences are SGHRS and YFSETQ. The CDR3 DNA sequence: TGCGCCAGCAGCCCGACAGGGGCTGGAAACACCATATATTTT. Protein product: CASSPTGAGNTIYF.

The rearrangement uses TRBV19 and TRBJ2-5; D perhaps matches TRBD1 (6 bases). The J call may not be correct, given that the DNA end is closer to TRBJ2-7. This CDR3 comprises 17 residues. Germline V gene lookup returns CDR1 LNHDA and CDR2 SQIVND (reference sequence). The CDR3 sequence: CASSMLFGEGQTYEQYF. DNA of the CDR3: TGTGCCAGTAGTATGCTTTTCGGGGAAGGACAGACCTACGAGCAGTACTTC.

This clone was seen a few times. This chain joins TRBV29-1 and TRBJ2-5, with 13 bases that match TRBD2. After removal of 0 bases from V and 1 base from J, the junction contained 14 bases not matched to a gene. Germline assignment: CDR1 SQVTM and CDR2 ANQGSEA. The CDR3 has 20 amino acids. In nucleotides, the CDR3 is TGCAGCGTTGAAGATTCAACTAGCGGGGGGGCTTGGATGGGCCAAGAGACCCAGTACTTC. Translation: CSVEDSTSGGAWMGQETQYF.

The chain uses TRBV6-1 and TRBJ1-3, with TRBD1 matching 8 bases. The V segment lost 6 bases and the J segment 4 bases; nucleotides outside the gene matches: 5. Germline V gene lookup returns CDR1 MNHNS and CDR2 SASEGT. The length of the CDR3 is 14 residues. CDR3 bases: TGTGCCAGCAGCATACAGGGGGACGGAAACACCATATATTTT. Its translation is CASSIQGDGNTIYF.

The chain combines TRBV11-2 with TRBJ1-1; D uncertain. There are 16 residues in the CDR3. Germline assignment: CDR1 SGHAT and CDR2 FQNNGV. Trimming shortened V by 0 bases and J by 0 bases, and 11 bases separated the two germline ends. The CDR3 spells CASSLDRGLMNTEAFF. CDR3 nucleotides: TGTGCCAGCAGCTTAGATCGTGGCTTAATGAACACTGAAGCTTTCTTT.

In this sample, this clone turned up a few times. V and J are TRBV7-9 and TRBJ2-5; D gene ambiguous. The CDR3 length is 13 residues. Trimming removed 0 bases from V and 5 bases from J, with 7 bases in between. Germline V gives CDR1 SEHNR, CDR2 FQNEAQ (reference sequence). In DNA form, the CDR3 reads TGTGCCAGCAGCTTAGCGCTCGAGGAGACCCAGTACTTC. Its protein is CASSLALEETQYF.